This T cell receptor beta chain was obtained from a study of T cell changes during pregnancy in multiple sclerosis. The data were produced by immunoSEQ multiplex PCR, yet TCRdb's version contains in-frame clones alone and is incomplete. This repertoire shows about 67,000 clones, 90% found once; its top ten account for around 1.5%. This TCR came from a female donor with multiple sclerosis, enrolled in a pregnancy study. This material consisted of peripheral blood, taken in the third trimester of pregnancy.

CDR3 sequence reads: CSVELVWGVATEAFF. In DNA form, the CDR3 reads TGCAGCGTTGAACTAGTATGGGGGGTAGCCACTGAAGCTTTCTTT. The rearrangement uses TRBV29-1 and TRBJ1-1, with D possibly being TRBD1 (5 bases). Trimming took off 2 bases at V and 4 bases at J, with 17 bases between the two ends. Germline loops: CDR1 SQVTM, CDR2 ANQGSEA. There are 15 residues in the CDR3.